Shown below are 6 T cell receptor beta chains from a single sample sequenced in a study of post-analysis software for immune sequencing data. General study findings and limits: Comparison of patients with controls showed five TRBV segments more frequent in patients, TRBV5-6, TRBV5-1 and TRBV20-1 among them.

The antigens these receptors bind are not known. The authors incorporated unique molecular identifiers into the TCR beta cDNA libraries. MiXCR was run by TCRdb on the PCR reads, yielding one entry per CDR3 protein. The repertoire consists of 180,000 or so distinct CDR3 sequences, with over 25% occurring once and the leading ten covering about 3.7%. The material sequenced was blood. The receptors derive from a girl aged 2-17 years with multiple sclerosis.

This sequence joins TRBV5-1 and TRBJ1-2; 7 positions match TRBD1. V shed 0 bases and J 8 bases; nucleotides not matched to a gene: 10. Germline CDR1 and CDR2: SGHRS and YFSETQ. This CDR3 is 15 amino acids long. The CDR3 DNA is TGCGCCAGCAGCTTGGCAGGGACAGTCGTAGGCGGCTACACCTTC. The encoded protein is CASSLAGTVVGGYTF.

This chain links TRBV6-6 with TRBJ2-2; D is unresolved. Looked up from germline, CDR1 is MNHNY and CDR2 is SVGAGI (reference sequence). This CDR3 comprises 15 residues. The V gene lost 6 bases and the J gene lost 5 bases, with 16 bases spanning the gap. CDR3 nucleotide sequence: TGTGCCAGCAGCCAAATCAGTCTTCCGACCGGGGAGCTGTTTTTT. Translation gives CASSQISLPTGELFF.

This clonotype has a handful of counts. The chain recombines TRBV6-5 with TRBJ1-2, with unresolved D. Germline V CDR1 and CDR2: MNHEY, SVGAGI. This CDR3 spans 12 amino acids. V was trimmed by 5 bases and J by 4 bases, leaving 8 bases between them. CDR3 sequence reads: CASSTESYGYTF. CDR3 nucleotide sequence: TGTGCCAGCAGTACCGAGAGCTATGGCTACACCTTC.

Many counts were recorded for this clonotype. This sequence joins TRBV5-1 and TRBJ2-7, with D hard to call. The CDR3 extends over 15 amino acids. V gave up 0 bases and J gave up 2 bases, with 12 bases separating them. The germline CDR1 and CDR2 sequences are SGHRS and YFSETQ. CDR3 loop: CASSLDSRPTYEQYF. In DNA, the CDR3 is TGCGCCAGCAGCTTGGATAGTAGACCCACCTACGAGCAGTACTTC. The variable domain in full, with the rest retrieved from reference TRBV5-1 and TRBJ2-7, is KAGVTQTPRYLIKTRGQQVTLSCSPISGHRSVSWYQQTPGQGLQFLFEYFSETQRNKGNFPGRFSGRQFSNSRSEMNVSTLELGDSALYLCASSLDSRPTYEQYFGPGTRLTVT.

This clonotype was found a few times. The V gene is TRBV5-1, the J gene TRBJ1-5; possible D gene TRBD1, 6 bases. Trimming removed 1 base at V and 5 bases at J, with 10 bases between. CDR3 length: 14 residues. CDR1 SGHRS and CDR2 YFSETQ come from the germline V gene. The chain's CDR3 is CASSLTQGDQPQHF. The CDR3 nucleotides are TGCGCCAGCAGCTTGACACAGGGAGATCAGCCCCAGCATTTT.

Remarks on this clonotype: One junction end does not reproduce the germline sequence, and a read error may be involved. V and J are TRBV12-3 or TRBV12-4 and TRBJ2-7; the D gene is possibly TRBD2 (6 bases). The CDR3 has 15 amino acids. The CDR3 spells CANSFAGGVLNEQYF. The DNA for the CDR3 is TGTGCCAACAGTTTCGCCGGGGGAGTCCTCAATGAGCAATACTTC.